A single sample gave rise to the 13 T cell receptor beta chains below, sequenced in a study of PD-L1 blockade in urothelial cancer. Time point defined: pretreatment peripheral blood. This table comes from immunoSEQ multiplex PCR, and its TCRdb copy is limited to in-frame clones, with some not included. The repertoire has 50,000 or so clones, around 74% of them found once; the top ten carry over 4%. The sample was PBMCs, taken around atezolizumab (anti-PD-L1) treatment. The source is a man in his 70s with urothelial cancer.

J is TRBJ2-5 and V is TRBV5-4; TRBD1 is a possible D gene (6 bases). Trimming left V 3 bases short and J 5 bases short, with 14 bases between. The CDR3 runs to 14 residues. Germline CDR1 and CDR2: SGHNT and YYREEE (reference sequence). The CDR3, as DNA: TGTGCCAGCAGCTCGGACAGTACTCGGGAGACCCAGTACTTC. It translates to CASSSDSTRETQYF.

This clone has only a few counts. This chain joins TRBV5-6 and TRBJ1-1; D possibly corresponds to TRBD1 (6 bases). The CDR3 sequence is 13 residues long. Per the germline V gene, CDR1 is SGHDT and CDR2 is YYEEEE. V dropped 2 bases and J dropped 5 bases, with 10 bases sitting between them. This chain's CDR3 is CASSLGQSTEAFF. CDR3 coding DNA: TGTGCCAGCAGCTTAGGACAGTCGACTGAAGCTTTCTTT.

J is TRBJ2-7 and V is TRBV4-2, with 9 bases that match TRBD1. The CDR3 runs 15 residues. CDR1 and CDR2 from the germline V gene are LGHNA and YNFKEQ. Trimming cost V 3 bases and J 0 bases; bases outside gene matches: 3. CDR3 sequence (DNA): TGTGCCAGCAGCCAGGGACAGGGTTACTCCTACGAGCAGTACTTC. This codes for CASSQGQGYSYEQYF.

This chain links TRBV27 with TRBJ2-3; 15 bases match TRBD2. CDR1 MNHEY and CDR2 SMNVEV come from the germline V gene (reference sequence). V lost 5 bases and J lost 1; bases outside the gene matches: 16. The CDR3 is 21 amino acids. The DNA of the CDR3 is TGTGCCAGCAGTCCCCTGGGACTAGCGGGAGGAAGGGACAGAGGCACAGATACGCAGTATTTT. This gives the protein CASSPLGLAGGRDRGTDTQYF.

The rearrangement joins TRBV19 to TRBJ2-4; TRBD2 matches 8 bases. From germline, CDR1 is LNHDA and CDR2 SQIVND (reference sequence). The CDR3 contains 13 residues. The trim removed 1 base at V and 8 bases at J, leaving 1 base unmatched. The CDR3 region is CASSIVRGDIQYF. In DNA form, the CDR3 reads TGTGCCAGTAGTATAGTGCGGGGGGACATTCAGTACTTC. The variable domain in full, completed from reference TRBV19 and TRBJ2-4, reads DGGITQSPKYLFRKEGQNVTLSCEQNLNHDAMYWYRQDPGQGLRLIYYSQIVNDFQKGDIAEGYSVSREKKESFPLTVTSAQKNPTAFYLCASSIVRGDIQYFGAGTRLSVL.

This clone has a handful of counts. The chain combines TRBV7-2 with TRBJ2-7, with a tentative D call TRBD2 (6 bases). Germline assignment: CDR1 SGHTA and CDR2 FQGNSA. CDR3 length equals 14 residues. The germline V and J ends were trimmed by 5 bases and 2 bases, with 13 bases remaining between them. The CDR3 DNA follows: TGTGCCAGCAGCGTAGGGACTCGCACCTACGAGCAGTACTTC. The encoded protein is CASSVGTRTYEQYF.

This clone was detected a few times. The chain links TRBV5-1 to TRBJ1-1; tentative D call: TRBD1 (6 bases). The CDR3 loop spans 18 amino acids. Germline CDR1 is SGHRS and CDR2 is YFSETQ. V lost 0 bases, J lost 0 bases, and 18 bases lay in between. The CDR3, as DNA: TGCGCCAGCAGCTTGGGTAGGGGGGGCGCGGTTTTGAACACTGAAGCTTTCTTT. This encodes CASSLGRGGAVLNTEAFF.

This clone was seen a single time. This chain connects TRBV2 to TRBJ1-4; 9 bases map to TRBD1. This CDR3 has 16 amino acids. The junction had 13 bases not matched to a gene; V was cut back by 8 bases and J by 6 bases. Germline values: CDR1 SNHLY, CDR2 FYNNEI. The CDR3 reads CASRPGQGVSDEKLFF. The CDR3 DNA reads as TGTGCCAGCCGACCGGGACAGGGAGTTTCGGATGAAAAACTGTTTTTT.

The chain combines TRBV4-1 with TRBJ2-3; TRBD2 agrees at 8 bases. Germline loops: CDR1 MGHRA, CDR2 YSYEKL. After removal of 4 bases from V and 3 bases from J, the junction contained 6 bases not matched to a gene. CDR3 length: 15 residues. CDR3: CASSLSGVGTDTQYF. The DNA for the CDR3 is TGCGCCAGCAGCCTTAGCGGGGTAGGGACAGATACGCAGTATTTT.

The rearrangement links TRBV7-6 to TRBJ1-2, with 7 nucleotides matching TRBD1. Germline loops: CDR1 SGHVS, CDR2 FNYEAQ. The CDR3 runs to 15 residues. V dropped 5 bases and J dropped 4; count of bases not matched to a gene: 10. CDR3 sequence: CASSERQGTLYGYTF. In nucleotides, the CDR3 is TGTGCCAGCAGCGAGAGACAGGGAACCCTCTATGGCTACACCTTC.

V and J are TRBV5-6 and TRBJ1-5; TRBD1 aligns across 10 bases. In germline, CDR1 is SGHDT, CDR2 YYEEEE. V lost 5 bases and J lost 4; bases outside the gene matches: 6. This CDR3 comprises 15 residues. CDR3 DNA: TGTGCCAGCAGTTCCCGACAGGGGGCTAATCAGCCCCAGCATTTT. Amino acids: CASSSRQGANQPQHF.

This clone came up a few times. The chain carries TRBV6-5 and TRBJ2-5, with D perhaps TRBD1 (5 bases). This CDR3 has 13 amino acids. The V and J ends lost 6 bases and 1 base respectively, with 9 bases between them. Germline assignment: CDR1 MNHEY and CDR2 SVGAGI. The CDR3: CASSPRVQETQYF. CDR3 sequence (DNA): TGTGCCAGCAGCCCCAGGGTCCAAGAGACCCAGTACTTC.

This clone appeared a single time. The CDR3 loop is CASSRREGSYEQYF. The CDR3 coding sequence is TGTGCCAGCAGTAGGCGGGAGGGATCGTACGAGCAGTACTTC. The rearrangement uses TRBV27 and TRBJ2-7, with TRBD2 identical over 9 bases. J lost 4 bases, V lost 5 bases, and 6 bases had no gene match. The germline CDR1 and CDR2 sequences are MNHEY and SMNVEV (reference sequence). CDR3 length: 14 amino acids.